The T cell receptor (beta chain) under discussion was sequenced for a study of blood T cell repertoires in COVID-19. The wider study: Sources were T cells, B-cell-depleted T cells, or PBMCs; the material itself was cDNA or gDNA.

Produced via immunoSEQ multiplex PCR; TCRdb's table is partial and in-frame only. The repertoire holds 200,000 or so clones, with roughly 84% as singletons. The CDR3 spans 13 residues. Trimming at V came to 6 bases and at J to 1 base, leaving 3 bases not matched to a gene. Germline-derived CDR1 and CDR2 are SQVTM and ANQGSEA. The chain couples TRBV29-1 to TRBJ1-2; 9 bases align to TRBD1. Source material: peripheral blood. The TCR comes from a man aged 35-49 years with active or convalescent COVID-19. CDR3 sequence reads: CSVETGGNYGYTF. The CDR3 DNA follows: TGCAGCGTAGAGACAGGGGGTAACTATGGCTACACCTTC.